This T cell receptor (beta chain) comes out of a study of T cell responses to AZD1222 COVID-19 vaccine. Study-wide background: Recipients boosted at about 4 weeks or about 12 weeks are pooled. Study findings and constraints: Seropositivity was recorded at baseline in only six AZD1222 recipients. Donors were mostly white British, more females; clonal diversity possibly underestimated.

V was clipped by 1 base and J by 4 bases, with 7 bases between them. CDR3 size: 13 residues. Germline lookup yields CDR1 SGHTA and CDR2 FQGNSA. To note about this clone: The antigen remains unidentified.

The data were produced by immunoSEQ multiplex PCR, yet TCRdb's version contains in-frame clones alone and is incomplete. The sample holds about 100,000 clones, 70% to 90% seen once. This TCR derives from an adult in good health. This chain joins TRBV7-2 and TRBJ2-5; D not certain. The source material was peripheral blood, sampled on day 0 of AZD1222 vaccination. Here the CDR3 reads CASSLDYRETQYF. The CDR3 region has the DNA TGTGCCAGCAGCTTAGATTACAGAGAGACCCAGTACTTC.